The 29 T cell receptor beta chains below come from one sample, sequenced in a study of T cell changes during pregnancy in multiple sclerosis. Here immunoSEQ multiplex PCR was the method, and the copy in TCRdb shows in-frame clones only, minus some. The table has around 69,000 clones, approximately 94% seen once. This specimen was peripheral blood, taken in the second trimester of pregnancy. Receptor source: a female donor in good health, enrolled as a control in a pregnancy study.

Only one count was recorded for this clone. This chain uses TRBV4-3 with TRBJ1-1; TRBD1 might be the D (5 bases). This CDR3 has 15 amino acids. Per the germline V gene, CDR1 is LGHNA and CDR2 is YSLEER. V shed 2 bases and J shed 1 base, with 11 bases lying between them. CDR3 DNA: TGCGCCAGCAGCCAATGGGCCGGGGGGAACACTGAAGCTTTCTTT. This encodes CASSQWAGGNTEAFF.

This clone was seen a single time. This chain uses TRBV15 with TRBJ2-1, with 9 bases aligning to TRBD1. V lost 0 bases to trimming and J lost 5 bases; unmatched junction nucleotides: 8. The CDR3 has 17 amino acids. Germline CDR1 reads LNHNV; CDR2 reads YYDKDF (reference sequence). The CDR3 reads CATSRDAAGTGNNEQFF. Here the CDR3 DNA reads TGTGCCACCAGCAGAGATGCGGCCGGGACAGGGAACAATGAGCAGTTCTTC.

This clone occurred a few times. This chain uses TRBV28 with TRBJ1-2; a weak D match, TRBD1 (6 bases). V was cut by 5 bases and J by 5 bases, with 12 bases left in between. Per germline, CDR1 MDHEN and CDR2 SYDVKM. The CDR3 has 13 amino acids. The CDR3 coding sequence is TGTGCCAGCAGTCTCGGACAGTATTATGGCTACACCTTC. Protein: CASSLGQYYGYTF.

This clone came up once. The chain uses TRBV6-5 and TRBJ2-3, with TRBD2 matching over 9 bases. The CDR3 runs 15 residues. In germline, CDR1 is MNHEY, CDR2 SVGAGI. With 6 bases clipped from V and 2 bases from J, the junction kept 6 bases outside the gene matches. The CDR3 nucleotides are TGTGCCAGCAGCACGACTAGCGGCCTCACAGATACGCAGTATTTT. Translation: CASSTTSGLTDTQYF.

The sample holds one count of this clone. The rearrangement joins TRBV30 to TRBJ1-2; TRBD1 aligns across 9 bases. Per the germline V gene, CDR1 is GTSNPN and CDR2 is SVGIG (reference sequence). The junction had 10 bases not matched to a gene; V was cut back by 2 bases and J by 3 bases. The CDR3 totals 16 residues. The CDR3 is CAWSTTGGKPHYGYTF. The CDR3, as DNA: TGTGCCTGGAGTACTACAGGGGGCAAACCCCACTATGGCTACACCTTC.

The V and J genes are TRBV6-4 and TRBJ1-1; tentative D call: TRBD1 (6 bases). Germline V CDR1 and CDR2: MRHNA, SNTAGT. V lost 6 bases to trimming and J lost 1 base, with 9 bases between them. The CDR3 extends over 13 amino acids. Written as DNA, the CDR3 is TGTGCCAGCAGCCAGGGGTCGAACACTGAAGCTTTCTTT. Its protein product is CASSQGSNTEAFF.

The chain has TRBV4-2 and TRBJ1-5; 12 bases fit TRBD1. The length of the CDR3 is 16 residues. V gave up 1 base and J gave up 5 bases; unmatched junction bases: 3. The germline V gene has CDR1 LGHNA and CDR2 YNFKEQ. The CDR3 nucleotides read TGTGCCAGCAGCCAAGGCGGGACAGGGGGCGATCAGCCCCAGCATTTT. It encodes CASSQGGTGGDQPQHF.

The chain joins TRBV4-2 to TRBJ2-7; 9 bases are a match to TRBD1. J gave up 4 bases and V 3 bases, and 4 bases lay outside the gene matches. CDR1 and CDR2 from the germline V gene are LGHNA and YNFKEQ. This CDR3 has 14 residues. CDR3 region: CASSQGQGLYEQYF. The CDR3 DNA sequence: TGTGCCAGCAGCCAGGGACAGGGATTATACGAGCAGTACTTC.

Only one count was recorded for this clone. The chain recombines TRBV5-1 with TRBJ1-2; D remains unclear. The CDR3 extends over 13 amino acids. Trimming removed 4 bases at V and 1 base at J, with 8 bases between. CDR1 SGHRS and CDR2 YFSETQ come from the germline V gene. CDR3 in DNA: TGCGCCAGCAGCGCGAAAGATAACTATGGCTACACCTTC. Protein product: CASSAKDNYGYTF.

This sequence joins TRBV5-1 and TRBJ1-4; tentatively, D is TRBD1 (6 bases). The CDR3 runs to 14 residues. Germline V CDR1 and CDR2: SGHRS, YFSETQ. The ends were cut back, 7 bases at V and 6 bases at J, with 16 bases in the middle. The CDR3 reads CASGHGGAYEKLFF. CDR3 sequence (DNA): TGCGCCAGCGGACACGGGGGGGCTTATGAAAAACTGTTTTTT.

The V and J genes are TRBV19 and TRBJ2-5, with D maybe TRBD2 (7 bases). V lost 5 bases and J lost 0, with 19 bases in between. Germline loops: CDR1 LNHDA, CDR2 SQIVND (reference sequence). This CDR3 region has 17 residues. The CDR3 here is CASSEGGGGTYQETQYF. The CDR3 coding sequence is TGTGCCAGTAGTGAGGGGGGGGGAGGGACGTACCAAGAGACCCAGTACTTC.

The CDR3 loop is CASSVSAGVNTGELFF. The DNA for the CDR3 is TGTGCCAGCTCAGTATCGGCAGGGGTGAACACCGGGGAGCTGTTTTTT. The chain joins TRBV18 to TRBJ2-2; D possibly corresponds to TRBD1 (6 bases). Germline V gives CDR1 KGHSH, CDR2 LQKENI. V was clipped by 5 bases and J by 1 base, with 14 bases between them. The CDR3 runs 16 residues.

The chain links TRBV7-2 to TRBJ1-4; unclear D gene. This CDR3 has 15 residues. Per the germline V gene, CDR1 is SGHTA and CDR2 is FQGNSA. V shed 2 bases and J shed 0 bases, with 7 bases lying between them. The DNA for the CDR3 is TGTGCCAGCAGCTTAAACAGTGCAACTAATGAAAAACTGTTTTTT. This codes for CASSLNSATNEKLFF.

The chain couples TRBV28 to TRBJ1-4; maybe TRBD1 (6 bases). The germline V gene has CDR1 MDHEN and CDR2 SYDVKM. The CDR3 has 15 residues. The germline V and J ends were trimmed by 0 bases and 8 bases, with 13 bases remaining between them. CDR3 loop: CASSLWGGATEKLFF. The DNA for the CDR3 is TGTGCCAGCAGTTTATGGGGGGGGGCAACGGAAAAACTGTTTTTT.

The chain recombines TRBV4-2 with TRBJ2-7, with 8 bases lining up with TRBD1. Germline V gene data show CDR1 as LGHNA and CDR2 as YNFKEQ. V was pared by 0 bases and J by 4 bases, with 17 bases of the junction left unmatched. The CDR3 loop spans 19 amino acids. CDR3 sequence: CASSQEVTSRTGPLYEQYF. CDR3 DNA: TGTGCCAGCAGCCAAGAGGTAACATCGAGGACAGGGCCTCTATACGAGCAGTACTTC.

The rearrangement links TRBV7-9 to TRBJ2-5, with 7 positions matching TRBD1. V was pared by 3 bases and J by 3 bases, with 7 bases of the junction left unmatched. The CDR3 extends over 15 amino acids. In germline, CDR1 is SEHNR, CDR2 FQNEAQ (reference sequence). CDR3 protein: CASSLERGREETQYF. The CDR3 DNA reads as TGTGCCAGCAGCTTGGAGAGGGGGCGGGAAGAGACCCAGTACTTC.

The chain joins TRBV18 to TRBJ2-1; 8 bases match TRBD2. The CDR3 extends over 16 amino acids. V trimming: 4 bases; J trimming: 6 bases; junction bases outside the gene matches: 11. Germline V gene lookup returns CDR1 KGHSH and CDR2 LQKENI. The CDR3 DNA is TGTGCCAGCTCACGATTCGGACTAGCTCCACCCAATGAGCAGTTCTTC. Residues: CASSRFGLAPPNEQFF.

This clone was counted a few times. The V call is TRBV28, the J call TRBJ1-6; D might be TRBD1 (5 bases). Germline CDR1 MDHEN, CDR2 SYDVKM. V lost 6 bases and J lost 0, with 12 bases in between. The CDR3 sequence is 16 residues long. The CDR3 protein is CASRLGGSSYNSPLHF. CDR3 nucleotides: TGTGCCAGCAGACTGGGGGGGAGCTCCTATAATTCACCCCTCCACTTT.

The J gene is TRBJ2-1, the V gene TRBV13, with D possibly TRBD1 on 5 matching bases. Germline assignment: CDR1 PRHDT and CDR2 FYEKMQ (reference sequence). With 0 bases removed from V and 7 bases from J, the gap between germline ends came to 19 bases. The CDR3 runs 17 residues. CDR3 sequence (DNA): TGTGCCAGCAGCTTAGGTTTTCGGCAGGGAATCTCTAATGAGCAGTTCTTC. Its translation is CASSLGFRQGISNEQFF.

The chain joins TRBV6-6 to TRBJ1-2; D not resolved. The germline V gene has CDR1 MNHNY and CDR2 SVGAGI (reference sequence). The CDR3 spans 13 residues. V was cut by 5 bases and J by 8 bases, with 15 bases left in between. The CDR3 is CASSPDGGGGYTF. The CDR3 bases are TGTGCCAGCAGTCCGGACGGTGGCGGGGGCTACACCTTC.

The chain is built from TRBV6-1 and TRBJ1-5; the match to TRBD1 covers 7 bases. Germline CDR1 is MNHNS and CDR2 is SASEGT. The ends lost 7 bases at V and 4 bases at J; junction bases unmatched: 7. CDR3 length: 14 residues. CDR3 in amino acids: CASTLDRVNQPQHF. The DNA for the CDR3 is TGTGCCAGCACCCTTGACAGGGTAAATCAGCCCCAGCATTTT.

V gene TRBV5-1 combines with J gene TRBJ2-2; the match to TRBD1 covers 7 bases. This CDR3 contains 15 residues. Unmatched junction bases numbered 8, after V lost 5 bases and J lost 4 bases. In germline, CDR1 is SGHRS, CDR2 YFSETQ. The CDR3 bases are TGCGCCAGCAGGCCAATACAGGGGACCACCGGGGAGCTGTTTTTT. Its protein product is CASRPIQGTTGELFF. Full variable domain (remainder filled in from reference TRBV5-1 and TRBJ2-2): KAGVTQTPRYLIKTRGQQVTLSCSPISGHRSVSWYQQTPGQGLQFLFEYFSETQRNKGNFPGRFSGRQFSNSRSEMNVSTLELGDSALYLCASRPIQGTTGELFFGEGSRLTVL.

This clone occurred once. The chain carries TRBV19 and TRBJ1-5; the match to TRBD1 covers 9 bases. CDR3 length: 19 residues. Germline V gene lookup returns CDR1 LNHDA and CDR2 SQIVND (reference sequence). V dropped 6 bases and J dropped 1; count of bases not matched to a gene: 16. CDR3 in DNA: TGTGCCAGTAGATTCCGGGGACAGGGTAAAACGATAAGCAATCAGCCCCAGCATTTT. Its translation is CASRFRGQGKTISNQPQHF.

DNA for the CDR3: TGTGCCAGCACCAGAAACCCGACAGGGGGCGAAACCGGGGAGCTGTTTTTT. The encoded protein is CASTRNPTGGETGELFF. The chain has TRBV28 and TRBJ2-2, with 10 bases lining up with TRBD1. CDR1 and CDR2 (germline): MDHEN, SYDVKM. This CDR3 region has 17 residues. Trimming cost V 7 bases and J 5 bases; bases outside gene matches: 13.

The CDR3 reads CASSTGTQHNNEQFF. CDR3 sequence (DNA): TGTGCCAGCTCAACCGGGACACAACACAACAATGAGCAGTTCTTC. The V and J genes are TRBV18 and TRBJ2-1; D is perhaps TRBD1 (6 bases). The germline V gene encodes CDR1 KGHSH and CDR2 LQKENI. This CDR3 spans 15 amino acids. Trimming pared 5 bases from V and 5 bases from J, leaving 16 bases between.

The rearrangement uses TRBV4-1 and TRBJ2-7; 7 nucleotides align to TRBD1. The CDR3 spans 15 residues. The V and J ends lost 4 bases and 3 bases, in that order; junction bases with no gene match: 9. Germline-derived CDR1 and CDR2 are MGHRA and YSYEKL. CDR3: CASSPVQGSHYEQYF. The CDR3 bases are TGCGCCAGCAGCCCAGTACAGGGGTCTCACTACGAGCAGTACTTC.

The genes are TRBV28 and TRBJ1-2; 10 positions match TRBD1. Trimming removed 3 bases from V and 6 bases from J; junction bases left unmatched: 4. The CDR3 spans 14 residues. The germline CDR1 and CDR2 sequences are MDHEN and SYDVKM. CDR3 sequence reads: CASSLGQGLDGYTF. The CDR3 DNA follows: TGTGCCAGCAGTTTGGGACAGGGGCTTGATGGCTACACCTTC.

The rearrangement uses TRBV9 and TRBJ2-1, with TRBD1 as a possible D gene (5 bases). The CDR3 contains 18 residues. Germline V lookup: CDR1 SGDLS, CDR2 YYNGEE. V was cut by 0 bases and J by 6 bases, with 22 bases left in between. Here the CDR3 DNA reads TGTGCCAGCAGCGTAGAGGGAACAGGACCCCAGAAGGTCAATGAGCAGTTCTTC. Protein: CASSVEGTGPQKVNEQFF.

This clone has only a few counts. This chain connects TRBV4-1 to TRBJ1-5, with D maybe TRBD1 (6 bases). Germline CDR1 MGHRA, CDR2 YSYEKL. Trimming left V 1 base short and J 7 bases short, with 14 bases between. The CDR3 contains 15 residues. The CDR3 loop is CASSQVPGVLQPQHF. CDR3 DNA sequence: TGCGCCAGCAGCCAAGTCCCAGGGGTTTTACAGCCCCAGCATTTT.